The T cell receptor (beta chain) described here comes from a study of T cell changes during pregnancy in multiple sclerosis. TCRdb's table, derived via immunoSEQ multiplex PCR, lists solely in-frame clones and lacks some. The top ten clones hold about 1.5% of a sample with 60,000 to 70,000 clones, about nine tenths of them seen once. The CDR3 sequence is 14 residues long. Germline values: CDR1 SGHRS, CDR2 YFSETQ. V lost 5 bases and J 0 bases, leaving 10 bases between the germline ends. Only one count was recorded for this clone. The chain recombines TRBV5-1 with TRBJ2-3, with a possible D match to TRBD2 (5 bases). This TCR derives from a female donor with multiple sclerosis, enrolled in a pregnancy study. The source was peripheral blood, collected in the second trimester of pregnancy. CDR3 nucleotides: TGCGCCAGCAGGGAACTAGTTAGCACAGATACGCAGTATTTT. It codes for CASRELVSTDTQYF. Combining the CDR3 with reference TRBV5-1 and TRBJ2-3 gives the whole variable domain KAGVTQTPRYLIKTRGQQVTLSCSPISGHRSVSWYQQTPGQGLQFLFEYFSETQRNKGNFPGRFSGRQFSNSRSEMNVSTLELGDSALYLCASRELVSTDTQYFGPGTRLTVL.